These 23 T cell receptor beta chains came from one sample sequenced in a study of blood T cell repertoires in COVID-19 (TCRdb year 2020). The library was generated by the immunoSEQ multiplex PCR assay. Drawn from immuneACCESS, this table holds only the in-frame rearrangements with V and J called that TCRdb kept. Clones are partly lost; checked studies trace under half to an unresolved V gene and leave the rest unexplained. This sample holds over 120,000 clones; approximately 89% were observed only once. Clones ranked in the top ten supply roughly 1.5% of the sample. The sample consisted of peripheral blood. The receptors here all came from a human donor in a cohort sampled during active COVID-19.

The V gene is TRBV9, the J gene TRBJ2-5; no reliable D call. This CDR3 is 14 amino acids long. V lost 0 bases to trimming and J lost 2 bases, with 8 bases between them. In germline, CDR1 is SGDLS, CDR2 YYNGEE. The CDR3 region is CASSVGGEQETQYF. Written as DNA, the CDR3 is TGTGCCAGCAGCGTAGGAGGCGAACAAGAGACCCAGTACTTC.

The genes are TRBV7-3 and TRBJ2-3, with TRBD2 matching over 11 bases. This CDR3 has 16 residues. The germline V gene encodes CDR1 SGHTA and CDR2 FQGTGA. V lost 5 bases and J lost 4; bases outside the gene matches: 8. The CDR3 DNA follows: TGTGCCAGCAGCGCGCGGACTAGCGGGCGTCCAGATACGCAGTATTTT. It specifies CASSARTSGRPDTQYF.

In this sample, this clone turned up once. V gene TRBV2 combines with J gene TRBJ1-5, with a tentative D call TRBD1 (5 bases). The V gene lost 2 bases and the J gene lost 2 bases, with 16 bases spanning the gap. Germline V gene data show CDR1 as SNHLY and CDR2 as FYNNEI. The CDR3 spans 17 residues. The CDR3 region has the DNA TGTGCCAGCAGTGAACGGGAGGATATGGGGGGCAATCAGCCCCAGCATTTT. Its translation: CASSEREDMGGNQPQHF.

The chain is built from TRBV6-5 and TRBJ2-3; no clear D. The V end lost 0 bases, the J end lost 6 bases, and 7 bases lay between the germline ends. Germline CDR1 is MNHEY and CDR2 is SVGAGI. The CDR3 totals 13 residues. The CDR3, as DNA: TGTGCCAGCAGTTACTCCCCCCTCGATACGCAGTATTTT. It translates to CASSYSPLDTQYF.

The chain has TRBV19 and TRBJ2-7; D may be TRBD2 (7 bases). This CDR3 comprises 15 residues. The germline V gene encodes CDR1 LNHDA and CDR2 SQIVND (reference sequence). Trimming took off 3 bases at V and 7 bases at J, with 19 bases between the two ends. CDR3 protein: CASSISREAGVEQYF. The CDR3 DNA follows: TGTGCCAGTAGTATTTCTCGGGAGGCAGGGGTTGAGCAGTACTTC.

Regarding this clone: This sample includes further DNA sequences coding for the same CDR3. J is TRBJ2-3 and V is TRBV10-1; 8 bases map to TRBD2. After removal of 3 bases from V and 0 bases from J, the junction contained 2 bases not matched to a gene. From germline, CDR1 is WNHNN and CDR2 SYGVQD (reference sequence). The CDR3 runs 15 residues. The CDR3 loop reads CASSDAGGSTDTQYF. The CDR3 DNA reads TGCGCCAGCAGTGATGCGGGGGGAAGCACAGATACGCAGTATTTT.

The V and J genes are TRBV30 and TRBJ2-1, with 7 bases lining up with TRBD1. The ends lost 2 bases at V and 0 bases at J; junction bases unmatched: 10. From germline, CDR1 is GTSNPN and CDR2 SVGIG (reference sequence). The CDR3 consists of 17 residues. CDR3 nucleotides: TGTGCCTGGAGTTGGATGGACAGGATAAGCTCCTACAATGAGCAGTTCTTC. Translation: CAWSWMDRISSYNEQFF.

This chain links TRBV5-1 with TRBJ1-3; 7 bases agree with TRBD1. This CDR3 region has 14 residues. Germline V gene sequence: CDR1 SGHRS, CDR2 YFSETQ. The ends lost 3 bases at V and 2 bases at J; junction bases unmatched: 2. CDR3 bases: TGCGCCAGCAGCTCGGGACAGCCTGGAAACACCATATATTTT. This encodes CASSSGQPGNTIYF.

The count of this clone is one. The chain has TRBV7-3 and TRBJ2-5, with D perhaps matching TRBD2 (5 bases). V dropped 5 bases and J dropped 1 base, with 14 bases sitting between them. The germline V gene has CDR1 SGHTA and CDR2 FQGTGA. CDR3 size: 15 residues. CDR3 sequence reads: CASSQSGIPQETQYF. Here the CDR3 DNA reads TGTGCCAGCAGCCAATCGGGGATACCCCAAGAGACCCAGTACTTC.

V is TRBV19 and J is TRBJ2-2; 10 bases are shared with TRBD2. This CDR3 has 17 residues. CDR1 is LNHDA, CDR2 SQIVND, per germline (reference sequence). J was trimmed by 3 bases and V by 5 bases; bases with no gene match: 9. CDR3 sequence reads: CASSEAGGPQDTGELFF. The CDR3 DNA reads TGTGCCAGTAGTGAAGCGGGGGGGCCCCAGGACACCGGGGAGCTGTTTTTT.

This sequence joins TRBV13 and TRBJ1-1, with 7 bases aligning to TRBD1. The germline V gene encodes CDR1 PRHDT and CDR2 FYEKMQ (reference sequence). The ends lost 0 bases at V and 5 bases at J; junction bases unmatched: 9. The CDR3 consists of 16 residues. CDR3 DNA: TGTGCCAGCAGCTTAGGGATTCAGGGGGGCGGTACTGAAGCTTTCTTT. Translating gives CASSLGIQGGGTEAFF.

The V and J genes are TRBV11-3 and TRBJ2-1, with TRBD1 identical over 7 bases. The trim removed 5 bases at V and 0 bases at J, leaving 10 bases unmatched. CDR1 SGHNT and CDR2 YENEEA come from the germline V gene. The CDR3 covers 17 residues. This CDR3 is CASSPPPTGTSYNEQFF. Here the CDR3 DNA reads TGTGCCAGCAGCCCGCCACCGACAGGGACCTCCTACAATGAGCAGTTCTTC.

The V gene is TRBV6-1, the J gene TRBJ2-7; tentative D call: TRBD1 (5 bases). The length of the CDR3 is 14 residues. The germline gives CDR1 MNHNS, CDR2 SASEGT. V lost 1 base and J 3 bases, leaving 10 bases between the germline ends. The CDR3 loop reads CASSEGREGYEQYF. DNA for the CDR3: TGTGCCAGCAGTGAAGGCAGGGAAGGCTACGAGCAGTACTTC.

The chain uses TRBV6-5 and TRBJ1-2; 7 bases match TRBD1. Unmatched junction bases numbered 8, after V lost 7 bases and J lost 6 bases. The length of the CDR3 is 13 residues. Germline CDR1 reads MNHEY; CDR2 reads SVGAGI. Here the CDR3 reads CASKLYQGDGYTF. CDR3 DNA sequence: TGTGCCAGCAAATTGTACCAGGGGGATGGCTACACCTTC.

This rearrangement joins TRBV7-9 to TRBJ1-1; D gene unclear. V was clipped by 5 bases and J by 1 base, with 8 bases between them. The CDR3 has 13 amino acids. Germline CDR1 is SEHNR and CDR2 is FQNEAQ (reference sequence). The CDR3 nucleotides are TGTGCCAGCAGCGCCCAGGAGAACACTGAAGCTTTCTTT. This encodes CASSAQENTEAFF.

This clone was counted a single time. The chain carries TRBV3-1 (or the pseudogene TRBV3-2) and TRBJ2-6; 11 bases fit TRBD1. The CDR3 loop spans 19 amino acids. V was clipped by 7 bases and J by 1 base; unmatched bases: 12. The germline V gene has CDR1 LGHDT and CDR2 YNNKEL (reference sequence). In nucleotides, the CDR3 is TGTGCCAGCACCACCGGGGTCGGGACAGGGGGTTCTGGGGCCAACGTCCTGACTTTC. Its protein is CASTTGVGTGGSGANVLTF.

The CDR3 loop reads CASSLVRGSGELFF. The CDR3 DNA reads TGTGCCAGCAGCTTGGTACGGGGGAGCGGGGAGCTGTTTTTT. V usage is TRBV5-8 and J usage is TRBJ2-2; tentatively, D is TRBD2 (6 bases). The germline V gene has CDR1 SGHTS and CDR2 YDEGEE. V lost 0 bases and J 7 bases, leaving 10 bases between the germline ends. This CDR3 spans 14 amino acids.

The gene calls are TRBV18 and TRBJ2-2; 8 bases fit TRBD1. Germline V gene lookup returns CDR1 KGHSH and CDR2 LQKENI. The CDR3 is 15 amino acids. V lost 4 bases to trimming and J lost 3 bases; unmatched junction nucleotides: 4. CDR3 protein: CASSLTGEDTGELFF. CDR3 nucleotides: TGTGCCAGCTCACTGACAGGGGAGGACACCGGGGAGCTGTTTTTT.

V usage is TRBV15 and J usage is TRBJ1-2, with unresolved D. The CDR3 runs 13 residues. Per germline, CDR1 LNHNV and CDR2 YYDKDF (reference sequence). Trimming cost V 1 base and J 8 bases, with 11 bases left between them. CDR3 amino acids: CATSRVQAGGYTF. The CDR3 DNA sequence: TGTGCCACCAGCAGAGTGCAGGCTGGCGGCTACACCTTC.

V usage is TRBV5-6 and J usage is TRBJ1-2, with D possibly TRBD1 on 5 matching bases. Trimming took 5 bases from V and 6 from J, leaving 11 bases between them. The V gene's germline CDR1 is SGHDT and CDR2 YYEEEE. The CDR3 is 12 residues long. CDR3 protein: CASSRQLHGYTF. As DNA, the CDR3 is TGTGCCAGCAGTCGACAGTTACATGGCTACACCTTC.

V gene TRBV5-1 combines with J gene TRBJ1-1; 7 bases match TRBD1. CDR3 length equals 14 residues. The V segment lost 3 bases and the J segment 1 base; nucleotides outside the gene matches: 3. Germline V CDR1 and CDR2: SGHRS, YFSETQ. CDR3 DNA sequence: TGCGCCAGCAGCTACAGGGGCGGGAACACTGAAGCTTTCTTT. Translated, it gives CASSYRGGNTEAFF.

CDR3 bases: TGTGCCAGCACCCGGGCGGGGGGCAATCAGCCCCAGCATTTT. This encodes CASTRAGGNQPQHF. The V call is TRBV6-6, the J call TRBJ1-5, with D perhaps matching TRBD1 (5 bases). Germline CDR1 reads MNHNY; CDR2 reads SVGAGI (reference sequence). This CDR3 comprises 14 residues. V lost 7 bases, J lost 2 bases, and 12 bases lay in between.

The gene calls are TRBV5-1 and TRBJ2-7, with D possibly being TRBD2 (5 bases). Germline V gene sequence: CDR1 SGHRS, CDR2 YFSETQ. V lost 0 bases and J lost 7, with 11 bases in between. This CDR3 spans 13 amino acids. CDR3 nucleotide sequence: TGCGCCAGCAGCTTGGTGGGGTCGGGAGAGCAGTACTTC. This sequence encodes CASSLVGSGEQYF.